One sample yielded the 14 T cell receptor beta chains listed below, sequenced in a study of regulatory T cells in long-lasting Graves disease. Sample time point: newly diagnosed GD, antithyroid drugs for less than 3 months. PBMC RNA was the source of the TCR library. Construction of TCR beta libraries relied on iRepertoire HTBI primers and on Arm-PCR targeting CDR3 regions. One entry per CDR3 protein, called by TCRdb with MiXCR from the multiplex PCR reads. The sample lists around 500,000 distinct CDR3 sequences, approximately 13% occurring once. This sample was also put to use in a study of T cells in Graves' hyperthyroidism and ophthalmopathy.

The input for sequencing was peripheral blood mononuclear cells (PBMCs), taken at new diagnosis, from a patient treated with antithyroid drugs. All receptors come from a man aged 30 to 45 with Graves disease.

Ten or more counts support this clonotype. The V gene is TRBV15, the J gene TRBJ1-1; D is unresolved. The germline V gene encodes CDR1 LNHNV and CDR2 YYDKDF (reference sequence). Trimming took off 6 bases at V and 1 base at J, with 9 bases between the two ends. The CDR3 spans 13 residues. CDR3 in DNA: TGTGCCACCAGTAGCAGCCCGAACACTGAAGCTTTCTTT. Translated, it gives CATSSSPNTEAFF.

At least ten counts were recorded for this clonotype. The chain is built from TRBV15 and TRBJ2-1; possible D gene TRBD2, 6 bases. This CDR3 has 16 residues. Germline assignment: CDR1 LNHNV and CDR2 YYDKDF (reference sequence). The ends were cut back, 1 base at V and 5 bases at J, with 15 bases in the middle. This CDR3 reads CATSRAGSGPNNEQFF. The CDR3 region has the DNA TGTGCCACCAGCAGAGCGGGTAGCGGCCCCAACAATGAGCAGTTCTTC.

The chain has TRBV9 and TRBJ2-1; D is perhaps TRBD1 or TRBD2 (7 bases each). CDR3 length: 15 amino acids. Germline CDR1 reads SGDLS; CDR2 reads YYNGEE. V lost 3 bases to trimming and J lost 4 bases, with 14 bases between them. This chain's CDR3 is CASSEGASGYNEQFF. Written as DNA, the CDR3 is TGTGCCAGCAGCGAGGGGGCTAGCGGTTACAATGAGCAGTTCTTC. The variable domain in full, with the rest retrieved from reference TRBV9 and TRBJ2-1, is DSGVTQTPKHLITATGQRVTLRCSPRSGDLSVYWYQQSLDQGLQFLIQYYNGEERAKGNILERFSAQQFPDLHSELNLSSLELGDSALYFCASSEGASGYNEQFFGPGTRLTVL.

This clonotype was seen many times. V usage is TRBV19 and J usage is TRBJ2-7; D might be TRBD2 (6 bases). The germline gives CDR1 LNHDA, CDR2 SQIVND (reference sequence). V was pared by 5 bases and J by 3 bases, with 14 bases between. The CDR3 has 14 amino acids. This CDR3 is CASSFQSEGYEQYF. In nucleotides, the CDR3 is TGTGCCAGTAGTTTTCAATCGGAGGGCTACGAGCAGTACTTC.

V gene TRBV18 combines with J gene TRBJ2-7, with TRBD1 identical over 7 bases. Trimming at V came to 3 bases and at J to 5 bases, leaving 7 bases not matched to a gene. CDR1 is KGHSH and CDR2 is LQKENI in the germline V gene. CDR3 length: 14 amino acids. CDR3 sequence reads: CASSPPTGIHEQYF. The DNA for the CDR3 is TGTGCCAGCTCACCCCCGACAGGGATCCACGAGCAGTACTTC.

This clonotype was counted ten times or more. This sequence joins TRBV2 and TRBJ1-2, with D uncertain. Germline loops: CDR1 SNHLY, CDR2 FYNNEI. With 11 bases removed from V and 3 bases from J, the gap between germline ends came to 10 bases. The CDR3 totals 11 residues. The CDR3 coding sequence is TGTGCCGCGAAGGGCTACTATGGCTACACCTTC. Amino acid sequence: CAAKGYYGYTF.

Regarding this clonotype: Just one base apart from a much larger clone, this may be a read error. The chain couples TRBV11-3 to TRBJ2-2, with a weak D call TRBD1 (6 bases). From germline, CDR1 is SGHNT and CDR2 YENEEA. V lost 4 bases and J lost 7, with 10 bases in between. The CDR3 spans 13 residues. The CDR3 nucleotides are TGTGCCAGCAGCTCACGAGGGGGCGGGGAGCTGTTTTTT. Protein: CASSSRGGGELFF.

This clonotype was recorded a few times. The chain uses TRBV27 and TRBJ1-1; D is ambiguous. The CDR3 length is 14 residues. The germline gives CDR1 MNHEY, CDR2 SMNVEV (reference sequence). The V end lost 5 bases, the J end lost 4 bases, and 14 bases lay between the germline ends. Here the CDR3 reads CASSPRTERTEAFF. CDR3 in DNA: TGTGCCAGCAGTCCTAGGACCGAGCGCACTGAAGCTTTCTTT.

This clonotype was counted at least ten times. The genes are TRBV20-1 and TRBJ2-3; D not resolved. Trimming removed 3 bases from V and 2 bases from J, with 6 bases in between. The CDR3 covers 12 residues. Germline loops: CDR1 DFQATT, CDR2 SNEGSKA (reference sequence). The CDR3 DNA sequence: TGCAGTGCTAGGGGATACACAGATACGCAGTATTTT. Translation gives CSARGYTDTQYF.

This clonotype has ten or more counts. This chain joins TRBV5-1 and TRBJ2-2; D not resolved. Trimming left V 0 bases short and J 5 bases short, with 11 bases between. Germline CDR1 is SGHRS and CDR2 is YFSETQ. The CDR3 covers 15 residues. The CDR3 loop reads CASSLVSDGTGELFF. CDR3 nucleotide sequence: TGCGCCAGCAGCTTGGTGTCAGATGGGACCGGGGAGCTGTTTTTT.

The gene calls are TRBV20-1 and TRBJ2-1; TRBD2 agrees at 8 bases. The CDR3 runs 14 residues. V lost 5 bases and J lost 9; bases outside the gene matches: 12. CDR1 and CDR2 from the germline V gene are DFQATT and SNEGSKA (reference sequence). For the CDR3, the DNA is TGCAGTGCTGTAATGACTAGCGCTCGGACTGAGCAGTTCTTC. Translating gives CSAVMTSARTEQFF.

The gene calls are TRBV19 and TRBJ1-4; no clear D. The germline CDR1 and CDR2 sequences are LNHDA and SQIVND (reference sequence). CDR3 size: 15 residues. V lost 1 base, J lost 12 bases, and 18 bases lay in between. In DNA, the CDR3 is TGTGCCAGTAGTATAGCCCCGGATAGAGGCGGAGAACTGTTTTTT. It encodes CASSIAPDRGGELFF. Looking up the rest from reference TRBV19 and TRBJ1-4 gives the full variable domain: DGGITQSPKYLFRKEGQNVTLSCEQNLNHDAMYWYRQDPGQGLRLIYYSQIVNDFQKGDIAEGYSVSREKKESFPLTVTSAQKNPTAFYLCASSIAPDRGGELFFGSGTQLSVL.

This clonotype was picked up many times. The V call is TRBV12-3 or TRBV12-4, the J call TRBJ1-2; no reliable D call. The CDR3 runs to 11 residues. Trimming stripped 6 bases from V and 2 bases from J, with 4 bases between. CDR3 sequence reads: CASSSNYGYTF. CDR3 bases: TGTGCCAGCAGCTCAAACTATGGCTACACCTTC.

This clonotype has more than one count but fewer than ten. V is TRBV18 and J is TRBJ1-3; D may be TRBD1 (6 bases). V was pared by 3 bases and J by 7 bases, with 22 bases between. This CDR3 comprises 17 residues. Germline CDR1 and CDR2: KGHSH and LQKENI. The CDR3 bases are TGTGCCAGCTCACCTACGCCGACAGGCCAGTCCGCGAACACCATATATTTT. Its translation: CASSPTPTGQSANTIYF.